Below are 21 T cell receptor beta chains sequenced from a single sample in a study of early T cells in non-severe SARS-CoV-2 infection listed by TCRdb under 2021. The protocol used for the library was 5' RACE. Instrument on record: NextSeq 500. TCRdb handled the public reads itself, with Q25 trimming in fastp and clone calling in MiXCR, and kept productive beta chains. Rows merge per CDR3 protein into single entries with the most common DNA and genes. The sample profile shows about 50,000 distinct CDR3 sequences; almost 9.5% of them were found once. The ten largest clones capture approximately 15% of the sample. The sample consisted of whole blood. These receptors all stem from an adult who was a healthcare worker with PCR-confirmed SARS-CoV-2 infection or an uninfected control (not recorded which).

The chain couples TRBV12-3 or TRBV12-4 to TRBJ2-7; no reliable D call. V was shortened by 2 bases and J by 2 bases, with 7 bases between the two germline ends. This CDR3 region has 13 residues. CDR3 protein: CASSLRPTYEQYF. The CDR3 bases are TGTGCCAGCAGTTTACGGCCTACCTACGAGCAGTACTTC.

This clonotype was counted many times. V gene TRBV4-2 combines with J gene TRBJ2-7, with TRBD1 as a possible D gene (6 bases). With 0 bases removed from V and 0 bases from J, the gap between germline ends came to 9 bases. The V gene's germline CDR1 is LGHNA and CDR2 YNFKEQ. This CDR3 spans 15 amino acids. The CDR3 nucleotides are TGTGCCAGCAGCCAAGAAAAGGACAGCTCCTACGAGCAGTACTTC. Translating it yields CASSQEKDSSYEQYF.

This clonotype was counted only a few times. This chain uses TRBV20-1 with TRBJ2-7; 7 bases are shared with TRBD2. The V gene's germline CDR1 is DFQATT and CDR2 SNEGSKA (reference sequence). With V trimmed by 0 bases and J by 4 bases, 6 bases remained unmatched. This CDR3 contains 14 residues. CDR3 sequence (DNA): TGCAGTGCTAGAGACCTGGCGGGAGTTTACGAGCAGTACTTC. It encodes CSARDLAGVYEQYF.

The chain links TRBV6-2 or TRBV6-3 to TRBJ2-3, with 8 bases aligning to TRBD1. Germline CDR1 reads MNHEY; CDR2 reads SVGEGT. The V and J ends lost 5 bases and 1 base, in that order; junction bases with no gene match: 8. The CDR3 consists of 16 residues. The CDR3 DNA is TGTGCCAGCAGTCCCCTACCGGGACAGGGCACAGATACGCAGTATTTT. This translates into CASSPLPGQGTDTQYF.

This chain uses TRBV7-9 with TRBJ1-3; D may be TRBD1 (6 bases). The CDR3 length is 16 residues. V was trimmed by 5 bases and J by 2 bases, leaving 16 bases between them. Per germline, CDR1 SEHNR and CDR2 FQNEAQ (reference sequence). In nucleotides, the CDR3 is TGTGCCAGCAGCCTTAACAGGGTTAGCCCTGGAAACACCATATATTTT. It yields the protein CASSLNRVSPGNTIYF.

The sample holds many counts of this clonotype. The chain is built from TRBV5-5 and TRBJ1-1; D is ambiguous. Germline CDR1 reads SGHKS; CDR2 reads YYEKEE (reference sequence). The CDR3 loop spans 13 amino acids. Trimming left V 5 bases short and J 0 bases short, with 8 bases between. CDR3 bases: TGTGCCAGCAGGGTAATTATGAACACTGAAGCTTTCTTT. Amino acid sequence: CASRVIMNTEAFF. The variable domain in full, with the rest retrieved from reference TRBV5-5 and TRBJ1-1, is DAGVTQSPTHLIKTRGQQVTLRCSPISGHKSVSWYQQVLGQGPQFIFQYYEKEERGRGNFPDRFSARQFPNYSSELNVNALLLGDSALYLCASRVIMNTEAFFGQGTRLTVV.

This clonotype was found many times. The chain links TRBV7-6 to TRBJ2-5; D uncertain. The V gene's germline CDR1 is SGHVS and CDR2 FNYEAQ. Trimming took off 4 bases at V and 3 bases at J, with 3 bases between the two ends. The length of the CDR3 is 11 residues. The CDR3 loop is CASSSEETQYF. DNA for the CDR3: TGTGCCAGCAGCTCCGAAGAGACCCAGTACTTC.

A few counts support this clonotype. The rearrangement uses TRBV11-2 and TRBJ2-5, with no clear D. Trimming took off 5 bases at V and 2 bases at J, with 6 bases between the two ends. Germline values: CDR1 SGHAT, CDR2 FQNNGV. This CDR3 has 12 amino acids. The CDR3 loop reads CASSGVQETQYF. CDR3 DNA sequence: TGTGCCAGCAGCGGGGTGCAAGAGACCCAGTACTTC.

V usage is TRBV7-2 and J usage is TRBJ1-3; D unresolved. Germline loops: CDR1 SGHTA, CDR2 FQGNSA. Deletions cut 1 base from V and 6 bases from J, with 13 bases between. The CDR3 has 15 residues. CDR3 in amino acids: CASSLEGRSENTIYF. In DNA, the CDR3 is TGTGCCAGCAGCTTAGAGGGAAGGTCGGAAAACACCATATATTTT.

CDR3 coding DNA: TGCAGTGCTAGAGATTCTGGGACAGTCTACGAGCAGTACTTC. This translates into CSARDSGTVYEQYF. This chain uses TRBV20-1 with TRBJ2-7, with TRBD1 identical over 7 bases. V shed 0 bases and J 3 bases; nucleotides not matched to a gene: 5. Germline CDR1 DFQATT, CDR2 SNEGSKA (reference sequence). The CDR3 loop spans 14 amino acids.

This chain joins TRBV29-1 and TRBJ2-3, with TRBD2 identical over 8 bases. Trimming removed 5 bases from V and 2 bases from J; junction bases left unmatched: 6. Germline-derived CDR1 and CDR2 are SQVTM and ANQGSEA. The CDR3 length is 14 residues. The CDR3 here is CSVRLAGLTDTQYF. DNA of the CDR3: TGCAGCGTTCGTCTAGCGGGCCTCACAGATACGCAGTATTTT.

This clonotype was seen many times. This chain joins TRBV6-1 and TRBJ2-2; 8 bases agree with TRBD1. CDR1 is MNHNS, CDR2 SASEGT, per germline. Trimming took 4 bases from V and 3 from J; bases not matched to a gene: 1. This CDR3 contains 14 residues. CDR3 nucleotide sequence: TGTGCCAGCAGTGGGACAGGGTACACCGGGGAGCTGTTTTTT. Its translation: CASSGTGYTGELFF.

V gene TRBV9 combines with J gene TRBJ2-3, with TRBD1 as a possible D gene (6 bases). Germline V gene lookup returns CDR1 SGDLS and CDR2 YYNGEE. The germline V and J ends were trimmed by 2 bases and 5 bases, with 9 bases remaining between them. This CDR3 comprises 13 residues. Here the CDR3 DNA reads TGTGCCAGCAGCGTCTCACAGGGAGATACGCAGTATTTT. It encodes CASSVSQGDTQYF.

This clonotype turned up a few times. The chain joins TRBV7-2 to TRBJ2-7; 10 positions match TRBD2. The CDR3 extends over 14 amino acids. Germline V gives CDR1 SGHTA, CDR2 FQGNSA. The V and J ends lost 1 base and 7 bases, in that order; junction bases with no gene match: 4. The CDR3 nucleotides read TGTGCCAGCAGCTTAGGACTAGCGGGTTGGGAGCAGTACTTC. Encoded protein: CASSLGLAGWEQYF.

Many counts were recorded for this clonotype. The gene calls are TRBV12-3 or TRBV12-4 and TRBJ1-6; D may be TRBD1 (5 bases). CDR3 size: 12 residues. Trimming removed 8 bases from V and 12 bases from J, with 14 bases in between. The CDR3 is CASSRLGGPLHF. Written as DNA, the CDR3 is TGTGCCAGCTCTAGACTGGGGGGACCCCTCCACTTT.

This clonotype is termed medium-sized. Compared with germline, one end of the junction differs, possibly owing to a read error. The chain links TRBV3-1 to TRBJ2-1; D gene unclear. The CDR3 is 11 amino acids. CDR1 is LGHDT and CDR2 is YNNKEL in the germline V gene (reference sequence). CDR3 nucleotides: TGTGCCAGCAGCCAAGGGGGTGAGATTCTCTTC. Its protein is CASSQGGEILF.

As DNA, the CDR3 is TGCAGTGCTAGATGGGAGGGAAGCACAGATACGCAGTATTTT. This gives the protein CSARWEGSTDTQYF. The V gene is TRBV20-1, the J gene TRBJ2-3, with 7 bases matching TRBD2. After removal of 2 bases from V and 0 bases from J, the junction contained 2 bases not matched to a gene. The CDR3 covers 14 residues. The germline V gene has CDR1 DFQATT and CDR2 SNEGSKA (reference sequence).

This clonotype was recorded a few times. CDR3 sequence reads: CSATGPSYEQYF. CDR3 DNA: TGCAGTGCAACCGGGCCCTCCTACGAGCAGTACTTC. The chain employs TRBV20-1 and TRBJ2-7; D call uncertain. Germline values: CDR1 DFQATT, CDR2 SNEGSKA (reference sequence). V was cut by 6 bases and J by 0 bases, with 9 bases left in between. CDR3 length: 12 residues.

With regard to this clonotype: An end of the junction does not agree with germline; a read error may underlie this. The CDR3 nucleotides read TGTGCTAGCAGCTCATCATCAGGGGAGACCCAGTACTTC. Its translation is CASSSSSGETQYF. This chain uses TRBV7-7 with TRBJ2-5; maybe TRBD1 (5 bases). The CDR3 has 13 amino acids. Germline V gene sequence: CDR1 SSHAT, CDR2 FNYEAQ (reference sequence).

This clonotype was seen ten or more times. V is TRBV7-8 and J is TRBJ2-5; 12 bases line up with TRBD2. V lost 5 bases and J lost 4; bases outside the gene matches: 8. Germline V CDR1 and CDR2: SGHVS, FQNEAQ. The CDR3 extends over 16 amino acids. The CDR3: CASSPLAGGPGETQYF. The DNA of the CDR3 is TGTGCCAGCAGCCCGCTAGCGGGAGGGCCGGGAGAGACCCAGTACTTC.

This clonotype was recorded at least ten times. This chain uses TRBV12-3 or TRBV12-4 with TRBJ2-1, with 8 bases identical to TRBD2. The CDR3 length is 13 residues. Trimming cost V 5 bases and J 6 bases; bases outside gene matches: 3. CDR3 nucleotide sequence: TGTGCCAGCAGTCCAGGGACTAGCAATGAGCAGTTCTTC. Translating it yields CASSPGTSNEQFF.